One sample yielded the 11 T cell receptor beta chains listed below, sequenced in a study of blood T cell repertoires in COVID-19. The data were produced by immunoSEQ multiplex PCR, yet TCRdb's version contains in-frame clones alone and is incomplete. The sample has 390,000 or so clones; 70% to 90% are singletons. Sequencing input: peripheral blood. These receptors were collected from a woman under 40 with COVID-19, enrolled during active disease.

This chain connects TRBV5-4 to TRBJ2-7; the D is unclear. The germline V gene encodes CDR1 SGHNT and CDR2 YYREEE (reference sequence). The V end lost 4 bases, the J end lost 4 bases, and 9 bases lay between the germline ends. CDR3 length equals 12 residues. The CDR3 loop is CASSPGGYEQYF. In DNA form, the CDR3 reads TGTGCCAGCAGCCCCGGCGGATACGAGCAGTACTTC. Based on the CDR3 plus reference TRBV5-4 and TRBJ2-7, the full variable domain is ETGVTQSPTHLIKTRGQQVTLRCSSQSGHNTVSWYQQALGQGPQFIFQYYREEENGRGNFPPRFSGLQFPNYSSELNVNALELDDSALYLCASSPGGYEQYFGPGTRLTVT.

This chain uses TRBV11-2 with TRBJ2-2; 7 bases agree with TRBD2. CDR3 length equals 16 residues. The trim removed 3 bases at V and 4 bases at J, leaving 8 bases unmatched. CDR1 SGHAT and CDR2 FQNNGV come from the germline V gene. Here the CDR3 DNA reads TGTGCCAGCAGCTTCGCCCTATCGGGGGGCACCGGGGAGCTGTTTTTT. It yields the protein CASSFALSGGTGELFF.

This clone was picked up a small number of times. The sample holds other DNA sequences that translate to the same CDR3. The chain employs TRBV6-5 and TRBJ1-1; D gene ambiguous. Germline V gives CDR1 MNHEY, CDR2 SVGAGI. The CDR3 has 12 residues. Trimming removed 6 bases at V and 6 bases at J, with 11 bases between. Written as DNA, the CDR3 is TGTGCCAGCAGCCAAGGGAGTGCTGAAGCTTTCTTT. This encodes CASSQGSAEAFF.

The V and J genes are TRBV6-6 and TRBJ1-2, with D perhaps matching TRBD1 (5 bases). Germline V CDR1 and CDR2: MNHNY, SVGAGI (reference sequence). The CDR3 loop spans 15 amino acids. The germline V and J ends were trimmed by 2 bases and 2 bases, with 12 bases remaining between them. CDR3 protein: CASSYGGIANYGYTF. In nucleotides, the CDR3 is TGTGCCAGCAGTTACGGGGGGATTGCGAACTATGGCTACACCTTC.

The rearrangement joins TRBV5-1 to TRBJ2-5; perhaps TRBD2 as D (6 bases). The CDR3 extends over 15 amino acids. The germline CDR1 and CDR2 sequences are SGHRS and YFSETQ. V was pared by 4 bases and J by 0 bases, with 13 bases between. Here the CDR3 DNA reads TGCGCCAGCAGCCCGGGGGAGAGGGACCAAGAGACCCAGTACTTC. Protein sequence: CASSPGERDQETQYF.

The chain joins TRBV3-1 (or the pseudogene TRBV3-2) to TRBJ2-6; D is unresolved. The CDR3 runs to 17 residues. V lost 1 base and J 2 bases, leaving 12 bases between the germline ends. Germline values: CDR1 LGHDT, CDR2 YNNKEL (reference sequence). This CDR3 is CASSQVHESPGANVLTF. CDR3 nucleotides: TGTGCCAGCAGCCAAGTTCATGAGAGTCCTGGGGCCAACGTCCTGACTTTC.

This chain connects TRBV7-9 to TRBJ2-2; D is possibly TRBD2 (5 bases). Trimming shortened V by 2 bases and J by 3 bases, and 10 bases separated the two germline ends. CDR1 SEHNR and CDR2 FQNEAQ come from the germline V gene (reference sequence). The CDR3 consists of 15 residues. The CDR3 DNA sequence: TGTGCCAGCAGCTTAAGCGGCAGTGACACCGGGGAGCTGTTTTTT. Translation: CASSLSGSDTGELFF.

The V call is TRBV5-1, the J call TRBJ1-4; 7 positions agree with TRBD1. V shed 4 bases, J shed 8 bases, and the junction held 8 bases outside the gene matches. This CDR3 is 14 amino acids long. Looked up from germline, CDR1 is SGHRS and CDR2 is YFSETQ. The CDR3 DNA reads TGCGCCAGCAGCCCGACAGGGAATAAAGAAAAACTGTTTTTT. Translation: CASSPTGNKEKLFF.

The V and J genes are TRBV6-2 or TRBV6-3 and TRBJ2-7, with TRBD2 matching over 9 bases. The CDR3 covers 16 residues. Trimming took 2 bases from V and 3 from J; bases not matched to a gene: 8. Germline assignment: CDR1 MNHEY and CDR2 SVGEGT. The CDR3 spells CASSYGLATSGYEQYV. CDR3 DNA sequence: TGTGCCAGCAGTTACGGGTTGGCGACTAGCGGCTACGAGCAGTACGTC.

This clone showed up just a few times. Here the CDR3 DNA reads TGTGCCAGTAGTAATCGACCGGGACAACTACCCACCGGGGAGCTGTTTTTT. This encodes CASSNRPGQLPTGELFF. V usage is TRBV19 and J usage is TRBJ2-2, with D perhaps matching TRBD1 (6 bases). With 4 bases removed from V and 4 bases from J, the gap between germline ends came to 19 bases. The V gene's germline CDR1 is LNHDA and CDR2 SQIVND (reference sequence). This CDR3 comprises 17 residues. Based on the CDR3 plus reference TRBV19 and TRBJ2-2, the full variable domain is DGGITQSPKYLFRKEGQNVTLSCEQNLNHDAMYWYRQDPGQGLRLIYYSQIVNDFQKGDIAEGYSVSREKKESFPLTVTSAQKNPTAFYLCASSNRPGQLPTGELFFGEGSRLTVL.

For the CDR3, the DNA is TGTGCCAGCAACGTACAGGGGGCGAATCAGCCCCAGCATTTT. This sequence encodes CASNVQGANQPQHF. The rearrangement uses TRBV2 and TRBJ1-5; 9 nucleotides line up with TRBD1. The CDR3 loop spans 14 amino acids. The trim removed 7 bases at V and 4 bases at J, leaving 5 bases unmatched. Germline-derived CDR1 and CDR2 are SNHLY and FYNNEI.